This passage covers 23 T cell receptor beta chains from one sample sequenced in a study of T cell responses to AZD1222 COVID-19 vaccine. Method: immunoSEQ multiplex PCR; TCRdb's copy keeps in-frame clones and lacks some. Here the sample spans over 90,000 clones, approximately 88% being singletons. Material: peripheral blood, obtained on day 0 of AZD1222 vaccination. Every receptor here comes from an adult in good health.

J is TRBJ1-3 and V is TRBV4-3; D gene unclear. V was clipped by 2 bases and J by 0 bases, with 20 bases between them. Germline V gives CDR1 LGHNA, CDR2 YSLEER. The CDR3 consists of 19 residues. The CDR3 DNA reads TGCGCCAGCAGCCAAAGTGGAGGGTTTCTACCTTCCTCTGGAAACACCATATATTTT. Amino acids: CASSQSGGFLPSSGNTIYF.

The rearrangement uses TRBV18 and TRBJ1-3, with a weak D call TRBD1 (6 bases). The CDR3 covers 16 residues. Between the trimmed V and J ends, which lost 3 bases and 0 bases, there was a span of 12 bases. CDR1 KGHSH and CDR2 LQKENI come from the germline V gene. CDR3 residues: CASSPRDTSSGNTIYF. The CDR3 coding sequence is TGTGCCAGCTCACCTCGGGACACTAGCTCTGGAAACACCATATATTTT.

This chain joins TRBV2 and TRBJ2-7; TRBD2 agrees at 11 bases. Germline CDR1 is SNHLY and CDR2 is FYNNEI. The CDR3 totals 14 residues. V lost 6 bases to trimming and J lost 2 bases; unmatched junction nucleotides: 3. The CDR3 sequence is CASRRLAGTYEQYF. The DNA of the CDR3 is TGTGCCAGCAGACGACTAGCGGGAACCTACGAGCAGTACTTC. The complete variable domain, with remaining parts taken from reference TRBV2 and TRBJ2-7, reads EPEVTQTPSHQVTQMGQEVILRCVPISNHLYFYWYRQILGQKVEFLVSFYNNEISEKSEIFDDQFSVERPDGSNFTLKIRSTKLEDSAMYFCASRRLAGTYEQYFGPGTRLTVT.

This clone has a single count. V gene TRBV6-5 combines with J gene TRBJ1-4; D gene ambiguous. The CDR3 runs 14 residues. Germline CDR1 reads MNHEY; CDR2 reads SVGAGI. V lost 5 bases to trimming and J lost 0 bases, with 7 bases between them. The CDR3 nucleotides read TGTGCCAGCAGTACACTTGCAACTAATGAAAAACTGTTTTTT. As protein: CASSTLATNEKLFF.

The J gene is TRBJ1-2, the V gene TRBV7-2; D unresolved. Trimming removed 2 bases from V and 8 bases from J, with 18 bases in between. This CDR3 contains 15 residues. Germline loops: CDR1 SGHTA, CDR2 FQGNSA. The CDR3 DNA reads as TGTGCCAGCAGCTTAAGTCGACCGGGCCAAGGGGGCTACACCTTC. Amino acid sequence: CASSLSRPGQGGYTF.

This clone is a singleton in its sample. The chain recombines TRBV19 with TRBJ1-5; weak D call: TRBD1 (6 bases). Germline CDR1 and CDR2: LNHDA and SQIVND (reference sequence). The length of the CDR3 is 17 residues. Trimming removed 6 bases from V and 0 bases from J, with 18 bases in between. The CDR3 spells CASSTTGKGYSNQPQHF. The CDR3 bases are TGTGCCAGTAGCACTACAGGGAAAGGCTATAGCAATCAGCCCCAGCATTTT.

A note on this clone: The sample contains more than one DNA sequence encoding this CDR3. The chain carries TRBV27 and TRBJ2-3; no definite D call. The germline CDR1 and CDR2 sequences are MNHEY and SMNVEV (reference sequence). This CDR3 has 13 residues. Trimming took 0 bases from V and 4 from J, leaving 5 bases between them. CDR3 sequence reads: CASSLSRPDTQYF. For the CDR3, the DNA is TGTGCCAGCAGTTTATCCCGGCCAGATACGCAGTATTTT.

This chain links TRBV29-1 with TRBJ2-2; 9 bases fit TRBD1. V lost 6 bases, J lost 2 bases, and 1 base stayed unmatched. CDR1 and CDR2 from the germline V gene are SQVTM and ANQGSEA. This CDR3 comprises 13 residues. The CDR3 is CSVDRGNTGELFF. In nucleotides, the CDR3 is TGCAGCGTGGACAGGGGTAACACCGGGGAGCTGTTTTTT.

This chain joins TRBV6-1 and TRBJ2-1; the D call may be TRBD1 or TRBD2 (6 bases each). Trimming cost V 3 bases and J 9 bases, with 12 bases left between them. The CDR3 extends over 13 amino acids. Germline assignment: CDR1 MNHNS and CDR2 SASEGT. The CDR3 region is CASSEVGGGEQFF. CDR3 in DNA: TGTGCCAGCAGTGAGGTTGGAGGGGGTGAGCAGTTCTTC.

The chain carries TRBV11-2 and TRBJ2-1; D might be TRBD1 (6 bases). V shed 1 base and J shed 7 bases, with 8 bases lying between them. Germline-derived CDR1 and CDR2 are SGHAT and FQNNGV. CDR3 length equals 13 residues. This CDR3 reads CASSLGTANEQFF. The CDR3 DNA follows: TGTGCCAGCAGCTTAGGGACAGCAAATGAGCAGTTCTTC.

The J gene is TRBJ1-4, the V gene TRBV30; 10 positions agree with TRBD1. The CDR3 runs 15 residues. V was clipped by 2 bases and J by 8 bases; unmatched bases: 8. Germline CDR1 and CDR2: GTSNPN and SVGIG (reference sequence). CDR3 sequence reads: CAWSLGGTGVEKLFF. For the CDR3, the DNA is TGTGCCTGGAGTTTAGGAGGGACAGGGGTCGAAAAACTGTTTTTT.

The rearrangement links TRBV27 to TRBJ1-2; 8 positions agree with TRBD1. J lost 7 bases, V lost 5 bases, and 9 bases had no gene match. This CDR3 contains 14 residues. The V gene's germline CDR1 is MNHEY and CDR2 SMNVEV (reference sequence). The CDR3 bases are TGTGCCAGCAGTGACGGCAGGGGGCTGGGTGGCTACACCTTC. Protein: CASSDGRGLGGYTF.

CDR3 protein: CASTITGTGGADTQYF. CDR3 sequence (DNA): TGCGCCAGCACCATCACTGGGACAGGGGGGGCAGATACGCAGTATTTT. The V gene is TRBV4-1, the J gene TRBJ2-3; 11 nucleotides align to TRBD1. Germline-derived CDR1 and CDR2 are MGHRA and YSYEKL. Trimming took 7 bases from V and 4 from J; bases not matched to a gene: 10. The CDR3 totals 16 residues.

The CDR3 DNA follows: TGTGCCATCAGTCCCCCCCCGGGACAGGGGGCTCGGGAGCAGTACTTC. Translated, it gives CAISPPPGQGAREQYF. The J gene is TRBJ2-7, the V gene TRBV10-3; 12 positions match TRBD1. The germline gives CDR1 ENHRY, CDR2 SYGVKD. Trimming at V came to 5 bases and at J to 7 bases, leaving 12 bases not matched to a gene. The CDR3 loop spans 16 amino acids.

The chain recombines TRBV5-4 with TRBJ1-1; TRBD1 matches at 7 bases. Trimming took 4 bases from V and 4 from J; bases not matched to a gene: 13. Germline-derived CDR1 and CDR2 are SGHNT and YYREEE (reference sequence). The CDR3 extends over 16 amino acids. This chain's CDR3 is CASSPAGGQLPTEAFF. The CDR3, as DNA: TGTGCCAGCAGCCCAGCAGGGGGGCAGCTCCCCACTGAAGCTTTCTTT. The full variable domain, rest sourced from reference TRBV5-4 and TRBJ1-1, is ETGVTQSPTHLIKTRGQQVTLRCSSQSGHNTVSWYQQALGQGPQFIFQYYREEENGRGNFPPRFSGLQFPNYSSELNVNALELDDSALYLCASSPAGGQLPTEAFFGQGTRLTVV.

This chain connects TRBV19 to TRBJ2-1; the D gene is possibly TRBD2 (7 bases). V was shortened by 5 bases and J by 4 bases, with 12 bases between the two germline ends. Germline V lookup: CDR1 LNHDA, CDR2 SQIVND (reference sequence). CDR3 length: 14 residues. CDR3 in DNA: TGTGCCAGTAGTCGAGGGGGGGAGTACAATGAGCAGTTCTTC. It translates to CASSRGGEYNEQFF.

The CDR3 nucleotides are TGCAGTCCAGGAAACTCTGAAGCTTTCTTT. Its translation: CSPGNSEAFF. The chain joins TRBV20-1 to TRBJ1-1, with D hard to call. V lost 8 bases and J 6 bases, leaving 10 bases between the germline ends. Germline loops: CDR1 DFQATT, CDR2 SNEGSKA (reference sequence). There are 10 residues in the CDR3.

This sequence joins TRBV6-4 and TRBJ1-2; a weak D match, TRBD1 (6 bases). Trimming took 11 bases from V and 8 from J, leaving 24 bases between them. Germline CDR1 MRHNA, CDR2 SNTAGT. CDR3 size: 14 residues. The CDR3 sequence: CAPSAPRGGGGYTF. As DNA, the CDR3 is TGTGCCCCCAGTGCCCCCAGGGGAGGAGGGGGCTACACCTTC.

In this sample, this clone turned up once. The V call is TRBV21-1, the J call TRBJ2-1; the table gives TRBD2 as D, unverified against the DNA. TRBV21-1 is labeled a pseudogene. The CDR3 runs to 15 residues. CDR3 DNA: TGTGCCAGCAGCACACGAAATCGGTCGGGGAATGAGCAGTTCTTC. It specifies CASSTRNRSGNEQFF.

The table lists this clone with a count of one. This CDR3 is also generated by other DNA sequences in the sample. CDR3 in amino acids: CASSGNNQPQHF. Here the CDR3 DNA reads TGTGCCAGCAGCGGCAACAATCAGCCCCAGCATTTT. The chain combines TRBV2 with TRBJ1-5; D is undetermined. The V gene's germline CDR1 is SNHLY and CDR2 FYNNEI. The V and J ends lost 6 bases and 3 bases respectively, with 6 bases between them. The CDR3 is 12 amino acids. The full variable domain, rest sourced from reference TRBV2 and TRBJ1-5, is EPEVTQTPSHQVTQMGQEVILRCVPISNHLYFYWYRQILGQKVEFLVSFYNNEISEKSEIFDDQFSVERPDGSNFTLKIRSTKLEDSAMYFCASSGNNQPQHFGDGTRLSIL.

The rearrangement links TRBV6-2 or TRBV6-3 to TRBJ2-2, with 10 bases fitting TRBD1. Per the germline V gene, CDR1 is MNHEY and CDR2 is SVGEGT. The CDR3 contains 15 residues. V was clipped by 5 bases and J by 4 bases; unmatched bases: 4. In DNA form, the CDR3 reads TGTGCCAGCAGTACGACAGGGGGCCGCACCGGGGAGCTGTTTTTT. This encodes CASSTTGGRTGELFF.

The chain has TRBV6-5 and TRBJ2-1; perhaps D is TRBD1 or TRBD2 (5 bases each). CDR1 is MNHEY and CDR2 is SVGAGI in the germline V gene. Trimming removed 4 bases at V and 11 bases at J, with 21 bases between. The CDR3 sequence is 15 residues long. The CDR3 nucleotides read TGTGCCAGCAGTTTTTCTTCCGGGGCCCCCGGCAAGCAGTTCTTC. It specifies CASSFSSGAPGKQFF.

On this clone: The sample carries other DNA sequences with the same CDR3. V usage is TRBV28 and J usage is TRBJ1-2; D is unclear. The CDR3 is 15 amino acids. Trimming pared 2 bases from V and 0 bases from J, leaving 10 bases between. Germline CDR1 reads MDHEN; CDR2 reads SYDVKM. The CDR3 region has the DNA TGTGCCAGCAGTTTACAGGTTAGCCCTAACTATGGCTACACCTTC. Protein: CASSLQVSPNYGYTF.